This TCR beta chain appears in the sequencing data of a study of blood T cell repertoires in COVID-19. There are 13 residues in the CDR3. This table comes from immunoSEQ multiplex PCR, and its TCRdb copy is limited to in-frame clones, with some not included. The table lists around 400,000 clones, approximately 91% of them singletons. The TCR was taken from a woman younger than 30 who had been exposed to COVID-19. V gene TRBV1 combines with J gene TRBJ1-6; TRBD1 reflects the table's D call only, with no check against the DNA. TRBV1 is a documented pseudogene. The sequencing sample was made of PBMCs or T cells enriched from blood (not recorded which). CDR3 in DNA: TGCACCAGGAAGACAGGGATCGATTCACCCCTCCACTTT. This codes for CTRKTGIDSPLHF.